Presented here are 5 T cell receptor beta chains from one specimen sequenced in a study of blood T cell repertoires in COVID-19. Profiled with immunoSEQ multiplex PCR; TCRdb holds only in-frame clones, not every one. There are 230,000 or so clones in the sample; roughly 89% occur only once, and around 2.3% lies in the top ten. The sequenced sample consisted of peripheral blood. All receptors derive from a woman in her sixties or seventies with COVID-19, enrolled during active disease.

The V and J genes are TRBV2 and TRBJ2-1, with TRBD2 matching over 8 bases. Trimming cost V 3 bases and J 7 bases; bases outside gene matches: 8. The CDR3 length is 15 residues. CDR1 is SNHLY and CDR2 is FYNNEI in the germline V gene. CDR3 amino acids: CASSERAGAWNEQFF. CDR3 coding DNA: TGTGCCAGCAGTGAGCGAGCGGGGGCTTGGAATGAGCAGTTCTTC.

The V gene is TRBV7-9, the J gene TRBJ2-1; tentatively, D is TRBD2 (7 bases). CDR1 is SEHNR and CDR2 is FQNEAQ in the germline V gene (reference sequence). CDR3 size: 18 residues. V was cut by 0 bases and J by 5 bases, with 20 bases left in between. The CDR3 bases are TGTGCCAGCAGCTTAGCCGCGGTAGGGGGGGCCAAGGACAATGAGCAGTTCTTC. Translating it yields CASSLAAVGGAKDNEQFF.

This rearrangement joins TRBV30 to TRBJ1-3, with TRBD1 matching 10 bases. V lost 2 bases to trimming and J lost 3 bases; unmatched junction nucleotides: 10. Per germline, CDR1 GTSNPN and CDR2 SVGIG (reference sequence). The CDR3 runs to 17 residues. This chain's CDR3 is CAWSPRGQGIVGNTIYF. The DNA for the CDR3 is TGTGCCTGGAGTCCCCGGGGACAGGGGATAGTTGGAAACACCATATATTTT.

This sequence joins TRBV7-2 and TRBJ1-2; TRBD1 aligns across 8 bases. V dropped 4 bases and J dropped 2; count of bases not matched to a gene: 6. The CDR3 contains 15 residues. The germline V gene encodes CDR1 SGHTA and CDR2 FQGNSA. CDR3 nucleotide sequence: TGTGCCAGCAGCTCGAACAGGGGGAACAACTATGGCTACACCTTC. Translated: CASSSNRGNNYGYTF.

The chain has TRBV6-2 or TRBV6-3 and TRBJ2-7; D perhaps matches TRBD1 (6 bases). The V end lost 7 bases, the J end lost 3 bases, and 28 bases lay between the germline ends. Looked up from germline, CDR1 is MNHEY and CDR2 is SVGEGT. The CDR3 runs to 18 residues. This chain's CDR3 is CASIPFPIRDTNFYEQYF. CDR3 coding DNA: TGTGCCAGCATCCCTTTCCCCATCCGGGACACGAACTTCTACGAGCAGTACTTC.